Reported below is one T cell receptor (beta chain). The germline V gene has CDR1 SGHNT and CDR2 YYREEE (reference sequence). CDR3 length: 16 residues. V gave up 3 bases and J gave up 2 bases, with 15 bases separating them. Sample treatment: around 19 received Ad26.COV2.S at low or high dose, single or two shots; 5 received placebo; per-sample allocation not given. Vaccine and placebo recipients were sampled on day 63 after the first injection. Clones were read by immunoSEQ multiplex PCR, and TCRdb kept only the in-frame ones, dropping some. Among fewer than 300,000 clones listed, approximately 89% were seen once. This sample stems from a study of Ad26.COV2.S vaccination and SARS-CoV-2 variants.

Sequencing was performed on peripheral blood, taken in a trial of Ad26.COV2.S vaccine versus placebo. The source is a person aged 18-60 years who received the Ad26.COV2.S COVID-19 vaccine or a placebo. The chain employs TRBV5-4 and TRBJ2-1; no definite D call. CDR3 in amino acids: CASSSSSVAAYNEQFF. In nucleotides, the CDR3 is TGTGCCAGCAGCTCTTCATCGGTGGCCGCCTACAATGAGCAGTTCTTC.